This passage covers 26 T cell receptor beta chains from one sample sequenced in a study of T-cell reconstitution after alpha-beta-depleted transplantation in children. Unique molecular identifiers were incorporated during preparation of the TCRbeta library. TCRdb used MiXCR to reprocess the PCR reads, holding one entry per CDR3 protein. The table has 70,000 to 95,000 distinct CDR3 sequences, around 15% seen once. Sequencing was performed on PBMCs, mostly from graft donor cells, taken 180 days after TCRalphabeta/CD19-depleted stem cell transplant. Source of these receptors: a male patient aged 2-15 years who had a stem cell transplant for acute lymphoblastic leukemia, so the T cells may come from the graft donor.

This clonotype has just a few counts. The chain couples TRBV4-3 to TRBJ1-3; no reliable D call. The V gene's germline CDR1 is LGHNA and CDR2 YSLEER. The V end was cut by 0 bases, the J end by 0 bases, with 12 bases between. The CDR3 sequence is 17 residues long. The CDR3 DNA sequence: TGCGCCAGCAGCCAAGATCAGAAGGGAGGCTCTGGAAACACCATATATTTT. Its translation is CASSQDQKGGSGNTIYF.

This clonotype was counted a few times. The chain couples TRBV7-9 to TRBJ1-2, with D unclear. Germline CDR1 is SEHNR and CDR2 is FQNEAQ (reference sequence). The CDR3 length is 13 residues. V shed 8 bases and J shed 8 bases, with 18 bases lying between them. The CDR3 coding sequence is TGTGCCAGCCACCTAGGGTTGGAAGGCGGCTACACCTTC. This gives the protein CASHLGLEGGYTF.

This clonotype was observed a few times. This chain links TRBV6-6 with TRBJ1-2; the D gene is possibly TRBD1 (5 bases). Between the trimmed V and J ends, which lost 6 bases and 2 bases, there was a span of 10 bases. Germline V gene data show CDR1 as MNHNY and CDR2 as SVGAGI (reference sequence). This CDR3 has 13 amino acids. Here the CDR3 reads CASSIRDNYGYTF. The CDR3 region has the DNA TGTGCCAGCAGCATTCGGGACAACTATGGCTACACCTTC.

The chain links TRBV25-1 to TRBJ1-1; a weak D match, TRBD1 (6 bases). CDR3 length: 15 residues. Trimming stripped 2 bases from V and 5 bases from J, with 15 bases between. CDR1 and CDR2 (germline): MGHDK, SYGVNS. As DNA, the CDR3 is TGTGCCAGCAGTGAAGCGGGGGGGCGCGGGACTGAAGCTTTCTTT. Protein product: CASSEAGGRGTEAFF.

This clonotype has ten or more counts. The CDR3 coding sequence is TGCAGTGCTAGCAAGACTAGCGGGAGCACAGATACGCAGTATTTT. Translation: CSASKTSGSTDTQYF. The V call is TRBV20-1, the J call TRBJ2-3; 10 nucleotides align to TRBD2. The CDR3 is made up of 15 amino acids. The germline gives CDR1 DFQATT, CDR2 SNEGSKA (reference sequence). V trimming: 3 bases; J trimming: 0 bases; junction bases outside the gene matches: 3.

This clonotype was detected a few times. This sequence joins TRBV20-1 and TRBJ1-6; weak D call: TRBD1 (6 bases). This CDR3 has 16 residues. Per the germline V gene, CDR1 is DFQATT and CDR2 is SNEGSKA (reference sequence). Trimming removed 3 bases at V and 2 bases at J, with 14 bases between. The CDR3 region has the DNA TGCAGTGCTAGTCTTTCAGGGGTACCCTATAATTCACCCCTCCACTTT. Translation: CSASLSGVPYNSPLHF.

The chain is built from TRBV10-1 and TRBJ2-7, with D perhaps TRBD1 or TRBD2 (5 bases each). Germline V lookup: CDR1 WNHNN, CDR2 SYGVQD (reference sequence). V was cut by 6 bases and J by 0 bases, with 15 bases left in between. CDR3 length: 15 amino acids. CDR3 DNA: TGCGCCAGCAGACCCGGGACGGAGAGCTCCTACGAGCAGTACTTC. Encoded protein: CASRPGTESSYEQYF.

This clonotype was detected only a few times. This sequence joins TRBV28 and TRBJ1-5; 8 bases map to TRBD1. The CDR3 covers 14 residues. J gave up 6 bases and V 6 bases, and 7 bases lay outside the gene matches. Per germline, CDR1 MDHEN and CDR2 SYDVKM. The CDR3 DNA reads TGTGCCAGCAGCCTCGACAGGGGACTTCAGCCCCAGCATTTT. This encodes CASSLDRGLQPQHF. Using reference TRBV28 and TRBJ1-5 for the parts outside the CDR3, the full variable domain is DVKVTQSSRYLVKRTGEKVFLECVQDMDHENMFWYRQDPGLGLRLIYFSYDVKMKEKGDIPEGYSVSREKKERFSLILESASTNQTSMYLCASSLDRGLQPQHFGDGTRLSIL.

This chain joins TRBV6-2 or TRBV6-3 and TRBJ2-7, with a possible D match to TRBD2 (6 bases). V lost 6 bases and J lost 1, with 16 bases in between. CDR3 length: 15 amino acids. CDR1 is MNHEY, CDR2 SVGEGT, per germline. CDR3 loop: CASRRPGLFSYEQYF. The CDR3 region has the DNA TGTGCCAGCAGACGGCCGGGACTCTTTTCCTACGAGCAGTACTTC.

Only a few counts were recorded for this clonotype. V is TRBV5-6 and J is TRBJ2-1; D call uncertain. This CDR3 region has 17 residues. Trimming removed 3 bases at V and 0 bases at J, with 16 bases between. The germline CDR1 and CDR2 sequences are SGHDT and YYEEEE. The CDR3 DNA reads TGTGCCAGCAGCTCCTCTCCGACGCGGAGCTCCTACAATGAGCAGTTCTTC. Its protein is CASSSSPTRSSYNEQFF. Drawing the rest from reference TRBV5-6 and TRBJ2-1, the complete variable domain is DAGVTQSPTHLIKTRGQQVTLRCSPKSGHDTVSWYQQALGQGPQFIFQYYEEEERQRGNFPDRFSGHQFPNYSSELNVNALLLGDSALYLCASSSSPTRSSYNEQFFGPGTRLTVL.

This clonotype has more than one count but fewer than ten. The chain recombines TRBV5-5 with TRBJ2-2, with D possibly called TRBD1 or TRBD2 (5 bases each). The CDR3 consists of 17 residues. V was clipped by 0 bases and J by 6 bases, with 18 bases between them. CDR1 is SGHKS, CDR2 YYEKEE, per germline (reference sequence). In nucleotides, the CDR3 is TGTGCCAGCAGCTTGGCGGCGGCAGGGAGAGGCGCCGGGGAGCTGTTTTTT. It yields the protein CASSLAAAGRGAGELFF.

CDR3 sequence: CASSLDDPQTGEQYF. For the CDR3, the DNA is TGCGCCAGCAGCTTGGACGACCCTCAAACCGGCGAGCAGTACTTC. The chain employs TRBV5-1 and TRBJ2-7; D call uncertain. V lost 0 bases and J 6 bases, leaving 16 bases between the germline ends. The length of the CDR3 is 15 residues. Germline-derived CDR1 and CDR2 are SGHRS and YFSETQ.

The chain carries TRBV30 and TRBJ1-1; 7 nucleotides line up with TRBD1. After removal of 5 bases from V and 4 bases from J, the junction contained 1 base not matched to a gene. This CDR3 is built from 11 residues. The germline V gene has CDR1 GTSNPN and CDR2 SVGIG (reference sequence). The CDR3 spells CAWGQATEAFF. In DNA form, the CDR3 reads TGTGCCTGGGGACAGGCCACTGAAGCTTTCTTT.

The chain has TRBV20-1 and TRBJ1-5, with 10 bases matching TRBD1. Germline-derived CDR1 and CDR2 are DFQATT and SNEGSKA (reference sequence). The CDR3 is made up of 14 amino acids. The J segment lost 7 bases and the V segment lost 5 bases, leaving 8 bases of the junction unmatched. CDR3 sequence: CSAGGGQGYQPQHF. CDR3 bases: TGCAGTGCTGGAGGGGGACAGGGGTACCAGCCCCAGCATTTT.

This clonotype was observed a handful of times. J is TRBJ2-1 and V is TRBV9; TRBD1 matches 11 bases. V lost 6 bases to trimming and J lost 4 bases; unmatched junction nucleotides: 9. This CDR3 is built from 16 residues. Germline CDR1 and CDR2: SGDLS and YYNGEE. Here the CDR3 DNA reads TGTGCCAGCACCCGAGGGGGGACAGGGGGTTACAATGAGCAGTTCTTC. Amino acid sequence: CASTRGGTGGYNEQFF.

A note on this clonotype: The junction departs from germline at one end; a sequencing error may be responsible. CDR3 sequence (DNA): TGCGCCATCAGCTTGACCGGGACGGACTTCTACGAGCAGTACTTC. Translating it yields CAISLTGTDFYEQYF. V is TRBV5-1 and J is TRBJ2-7; D may match TRBD1 or TRBD2 (5 bases each). The CDR3 runs 15 residues. CDR1 is SGHRS and CDR2 is YFSETQ in the germline V gene.

The J gene is TRBJ2-7, the V gene TRBV2; D possibly corresponds to TRBD2 (5 bases). Trimming left V 3 bases short and J 2 bases short, with 14 bases between. CDR3 length equals 15 residues. The V gene's germline CDR1 is SNHLY and CDR2 FYNNEI. The CDR3 sequence is CASSDSSGLPYEQYF. CDR3 bases: TGTGCCAGCAGTGACTCCAGCGGCCTACCCTACGAGCAGTACTTC. Full variable domain (rest looked up from reference TRBV2 and TRBJ2-7): EPEVTQTPSHQVTQMGQEVILRCVPISNHLYFYWYRQILGQKVEFLVSFYNNEISEKSEIFDDQFSVERPDGSNFTLKIRSTKLEDSAMYFCASSDSSGLPYEQYFGPGTRLTVT.

This clonotype was counted a few times. This rearrangement joins TRBV19 to TRBJ2-7, with D unresolved. Germline V lookup: CDR1 LNHDA, CDR2 SQIVND (reference sequence). This CDR3 comprises 12 residues. With 4 bases removed from V and 2 bases from J, the gap between germline ends came to 6 bases. The CDR3 loop reads CASSTRPYEQYF. CDR3 coding DNA: TGTGCCAGTAGTACCCGGCCCTACGAGCAGTACTTC.

Ten or more counts support this clonotype. The rearrangement joins TRBV7-6 to TRBJ2-6; 7 bases are shared with TRBD2. V lost 5 bases to trimming and J lost 2 bases; unmatched junction nucleotides: 3. This CDR3 contains 15 residues. Germline CDR1 is SGHVS and CDR2 is FNYEAQ. In nucleotides, the CDR3 is TGTGCCAGCAGCATAGGACTAGCTGGGGCCAACGTCCTGACTTTC. This sequence encodes CASSIGLAGANVLTF.

This clonotype showed up just a few times. The chain recombines TRBV3-1 with TRBJ2-2; D remains unclear. The germline V and J ends were trimmed by 1 base and 5 bases, with 8 bases remaining between them. The CDR3 has 14 residues. Germline CDR1 is LGHDT and CDR2 is YNNKEL (reference sequence). The CDR3 here is CASSQGSVTGELFF. The DNA of the CDR3 is TGTGCCAGCAGCCAAGGATCAGTTACCGGGGAGCTGTTTTTT.

The chain joins TRBV10-3 to TRBJ2-7, with TRBD2 matching 10 bases. J lost 5 bases, V lost 3 bases, and 7 bases had no gene match. The CDR3 spans 15 residues. Germline CDR1 is ENHRY and CDR2 is SYGVKD. CDR3 in DNA: TGTGCCATCAGTGAAGGGACTAGCGAGAGGGACGAGCAGTACTTC. Residues: CAISEGTSERDEQYF.

The chain combines TRBV5-1 with TRBJ2-2; 7 bases fit TRBD2. CDR1 is SGHRS and CDR2 is YFSETQ in the germline V gene. The CDR3 totals 15 residues. Trimming at V came to 2 bases and at J to 3 bases, leaving 4 bases not matched to a gene. This CDR3 reads CASSFGGSDTGELFF. In DNA, the CDR3 is TGCGCCAGCAGCTTCGGGGGGTCGGACACCGGGGAGCTGTTTTTT.

This clonotype was detected a few times. The chain links TRBV5-1 to TRBJ1-2, with TRBD1 matching over 8 bases. The length of the CDR3 is 14 residues. CDR1 and CDR2 (germline): SGHRS, YFSETQ. Trimming at V came to 5 bases and at J to 0 bases, leaving 3 bases not matched to a gene. The CDR3 DNA follows: TGCGCCAGCAGGGACAGGGTAGCTAACTATGGCTACACCTTC. Its protein is CASRDRVANYGYTF.

The chain joins TRBV20-1 to TRBJ2-7, with a weak D call TRBD2 (5 bases). The V end lost 6 bases, the J end lost 3 bases, and 18 bases lay between the germline ends. Germline V lookup: CDR1 DFQATT, CDR2 SNEGSKA (reference sequence). The CDR3 is made up of 14 amino acids. CDR3 protein: CSASRSEGSYEQYF. Written as DNA, the CDR3 is TGCAGTGCCTCTCGTAGCGAAGGAAGCTACGAGCAGTACTTC.

The CDR3 loop reads CASNPIPQGYGYTF. The CDR3 DNA follows: TGCGCCAGCAACCCAATCCCTCAGGGCTATGGCTACACCTTC. V is TRBV4-1 and J is TRBJ1-2; the D gene is possibly TRBD1 (5 bases). V was clipped by 7 bases and J by 4 bases, with 16 bases between them. Germline V gene lookup returns CDR1 MGHRA and CDR2 YSYEKL. The CDR3 is made up of 14 amino acids.

This clonotype was seen a few times. The chain recombines TRBV20-1 with TRBJ2-1; D possibly matches TRBD1 or TRBD2 (6 bases each). The CDR3 covers 16 residues. V lost 1 base to trimming and J lost 1 base, with 14 bases between them. Germline V gene lookup returns CDR1 DFQATT and CDR2 SNEGSKA (reference sequence). CDR3 in DNA: TGCAGTGCTAGAGGAGCTAGGAGGGGGTCCTACAATGAGCAGTTCTTC. It specifies CSARGARRGSYNEQFF.